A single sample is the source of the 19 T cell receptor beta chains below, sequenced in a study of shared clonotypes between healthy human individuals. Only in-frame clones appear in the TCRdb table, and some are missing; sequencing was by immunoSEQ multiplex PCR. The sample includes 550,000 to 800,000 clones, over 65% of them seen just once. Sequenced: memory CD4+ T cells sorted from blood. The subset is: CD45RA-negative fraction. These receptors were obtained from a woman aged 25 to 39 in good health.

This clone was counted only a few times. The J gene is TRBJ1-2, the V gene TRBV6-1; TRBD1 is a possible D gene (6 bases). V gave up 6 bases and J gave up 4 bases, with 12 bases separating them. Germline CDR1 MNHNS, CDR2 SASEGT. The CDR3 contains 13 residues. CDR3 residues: CASSSGEAYGYTF. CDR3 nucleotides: TGTGCCAGCAGCTCAGGGGAGGCCTATGGCTACACCTTC.

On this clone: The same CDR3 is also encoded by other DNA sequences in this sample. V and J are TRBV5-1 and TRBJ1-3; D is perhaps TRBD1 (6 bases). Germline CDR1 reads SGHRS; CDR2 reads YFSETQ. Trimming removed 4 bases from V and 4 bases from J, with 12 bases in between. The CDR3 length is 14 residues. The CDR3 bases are TGCGCCAGCAGCGTCGGGACATCCGGAAACACCATATATTTT. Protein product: CASSVGTSGNTIYF.

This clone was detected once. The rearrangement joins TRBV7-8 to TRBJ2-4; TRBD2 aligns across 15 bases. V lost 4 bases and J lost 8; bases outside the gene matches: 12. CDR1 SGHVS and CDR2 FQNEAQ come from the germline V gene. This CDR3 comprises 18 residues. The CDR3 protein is CASSWGGLAGGIQYIQYF. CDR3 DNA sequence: TGTGCCAGCAGCTGGGGGGGACTAGCGGGAGGAATCCAGTACATTCAGTACTTC.

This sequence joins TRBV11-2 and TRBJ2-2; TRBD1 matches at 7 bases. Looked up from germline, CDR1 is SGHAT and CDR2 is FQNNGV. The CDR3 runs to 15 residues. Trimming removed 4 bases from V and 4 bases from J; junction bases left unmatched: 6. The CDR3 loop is CASSYGQVGTGELFF. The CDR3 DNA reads TGTGCCAGCAGCTACGGACAGGTCGGCACCGGGGAGCTGTTTTTT.

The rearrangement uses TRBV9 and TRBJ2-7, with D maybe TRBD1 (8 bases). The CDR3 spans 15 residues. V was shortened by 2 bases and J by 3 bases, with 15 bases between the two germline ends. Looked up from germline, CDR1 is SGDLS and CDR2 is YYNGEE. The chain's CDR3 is CASSVSTGGVYEQYF. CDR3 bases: TGTGCCAGCAGCGTGTCCACAGGGGGGGTCTACGAGCAGTACTTC.

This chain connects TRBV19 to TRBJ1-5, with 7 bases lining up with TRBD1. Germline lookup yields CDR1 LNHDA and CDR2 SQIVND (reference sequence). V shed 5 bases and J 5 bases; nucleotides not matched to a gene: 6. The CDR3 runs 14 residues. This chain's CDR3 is CASSPGTADQPQHF. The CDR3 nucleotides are TGTGCCAGTAGTCCCGGGACAGCCGATCAGCCCCAGCATTTT.

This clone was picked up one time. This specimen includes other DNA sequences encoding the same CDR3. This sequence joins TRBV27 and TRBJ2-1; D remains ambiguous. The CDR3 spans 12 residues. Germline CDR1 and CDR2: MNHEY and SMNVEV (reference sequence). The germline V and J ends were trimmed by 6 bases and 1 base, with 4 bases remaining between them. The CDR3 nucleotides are TGTGCCAGCAGCCGGTCCTACAATGAGCAGTTCTTC. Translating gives CASSRSYNEQFF.

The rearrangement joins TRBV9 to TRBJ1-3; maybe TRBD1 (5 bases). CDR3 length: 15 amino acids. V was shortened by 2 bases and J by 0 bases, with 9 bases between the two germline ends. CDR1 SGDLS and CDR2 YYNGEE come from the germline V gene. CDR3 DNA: TGTGCCAGCAGCGTTCGGGGGACCTCTGGAAACACCATATATTTT. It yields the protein CASSVRGTSGNTIYF.

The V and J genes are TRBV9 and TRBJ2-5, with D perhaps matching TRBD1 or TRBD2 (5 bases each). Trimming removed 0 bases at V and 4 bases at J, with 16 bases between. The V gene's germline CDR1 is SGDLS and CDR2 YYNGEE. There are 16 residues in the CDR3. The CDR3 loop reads CASSVGGWDPRETQYF. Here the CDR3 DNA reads TGTGCCAGCAGCGTAGGGGGGTGGGATCCTCGAGAGACCCAGTACTTC.

CDR3 in DNA: TGTGCCAGCAGCCCGATAGCGGGAGCCGGCGATGAGCAGTTCTTC. Amino acid sequence: CASSPIAGAGDEQFF. V is TRBV13 and J is TRBJ2-1, with 9 bases that match TRBD2. The CDR3 contains 15 residues. In germline, CDR1 is PRHDT, CDR2 FYEKMQ (reference sequence). J was trimmed by 8 bases and V by 5 bases; bases with no gene match: 10.

The CDR3 bases are TGTGCCAGCAGTGAATATAGGACAGGGGCGGGTGGCTACACCTTC. Encoded protein: CASSEYRTGAGGYTF. The chain uses TRBV25-1 and TRBJ1-2; 9 positions match TRBD1. V lost 0 bases and J lost 7; bases outside the gene matches: 6. The length of the CDR3 is 15 residues. Germline V gives CDR1 MGHDK, CDR2 SYGVNS.

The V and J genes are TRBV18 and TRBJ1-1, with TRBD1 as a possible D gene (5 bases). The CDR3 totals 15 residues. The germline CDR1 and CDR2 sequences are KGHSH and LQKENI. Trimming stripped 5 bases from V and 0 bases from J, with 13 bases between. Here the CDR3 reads CASSIRDGVNTEAFF. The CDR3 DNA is TGTGCCAGCTCAATCAGGGATGGGGTGAACACTGAAGCTTTCTTT.

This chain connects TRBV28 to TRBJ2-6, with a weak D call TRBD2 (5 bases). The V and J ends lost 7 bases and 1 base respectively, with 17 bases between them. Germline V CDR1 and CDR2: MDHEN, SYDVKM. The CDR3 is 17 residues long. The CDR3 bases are TGTGCCAGCACCTTGGGCGGGTTCCCATCTGGGGCCAACGTCCTGACTTTC. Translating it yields CASTLGGFPSGANVLTF.

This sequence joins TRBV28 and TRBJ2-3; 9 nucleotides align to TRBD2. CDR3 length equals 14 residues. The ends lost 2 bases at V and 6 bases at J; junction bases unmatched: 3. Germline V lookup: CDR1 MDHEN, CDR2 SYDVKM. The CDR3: CASSLLAGSDTQYF. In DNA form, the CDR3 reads TGTGCCAGCAGTTTACTAGCGGGGTCGGATACGCAGTATTTT.

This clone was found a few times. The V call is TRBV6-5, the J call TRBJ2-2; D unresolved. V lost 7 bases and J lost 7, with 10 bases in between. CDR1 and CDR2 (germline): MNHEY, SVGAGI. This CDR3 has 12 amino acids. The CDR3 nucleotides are TGTGCCAGCACCAACGATGGCGGGGAGCTGTTTTTT. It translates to CASTNDGGELFF.

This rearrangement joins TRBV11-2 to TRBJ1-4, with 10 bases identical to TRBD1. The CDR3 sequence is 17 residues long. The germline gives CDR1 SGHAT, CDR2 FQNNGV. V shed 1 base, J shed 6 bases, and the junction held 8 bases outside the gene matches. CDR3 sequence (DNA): TGTGCCAGCAGCTTAGGACTTTTCGACAGGGGGCATGAAAAACTGTTTTTT. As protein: CASSLGLFDRGHEKLFF.

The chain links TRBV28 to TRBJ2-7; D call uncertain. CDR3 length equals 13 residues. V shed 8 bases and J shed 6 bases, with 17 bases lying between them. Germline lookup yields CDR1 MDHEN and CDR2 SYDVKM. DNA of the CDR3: TGTGCCAGCTTGGGCTCTCCGTCGTTCGAGCAGTACTTC. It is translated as CASLGSPSFEQYF. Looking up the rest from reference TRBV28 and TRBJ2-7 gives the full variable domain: DVKVTQSSRYLVKRTGEKVFLECVQDMDHENMFWYRQDPGLGLRLIYFSYDVKMKEKGDIPEGYSVSREKKERFSLILESASTNQTSMYLCASLGSPSFEQYFGPGTRLTVT.

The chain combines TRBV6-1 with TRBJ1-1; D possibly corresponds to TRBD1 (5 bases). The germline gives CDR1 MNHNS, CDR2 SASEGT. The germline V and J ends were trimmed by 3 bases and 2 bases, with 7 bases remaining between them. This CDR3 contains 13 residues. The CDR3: CASSETENTEAFF. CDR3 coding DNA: TGTGCCAGCAGTGAGACAGAAAACACTGAAGCTTTCTTT.

The CDR3 sequence is CASSLNINNEQFF. The CDR3 DNA follows: TGTGCCAGCAGCTTGAATATAAACAATGAGCAGTTCTTC. The V call is TRBV5-4, the J call TRBJ2-1; no firm D call. CDR3 size: 13 residues. V was shortened by 1 base and J by 5 bases, with 7 bases between the two germline ends. The germline V gene encodes CDR1 SGHNT and CDR2 YYREEE (reference sequence). Full variable domain (remainder filled in from reference TRBV5-4 and TRBJ2-1): ETGVTQSPTHLIKTRGQQVTLRCSSQSGHNTVSWYQQALGQGPQFIFQYYREEENGRGNFPPRFSGLQFPNYSSELNVNALELDDSALYLCASSLNINNEQFFGPGTRLTVL.